This T cell receptor beta chain stems from a study of cytomegalovirus exposure and HLA in healthy donors (dated by TCRdb to the late 2010s). With regard to the full study: An earlier analysis of roughly 500 of the donors reported approximately 300 Gb of sequence data and approximately 110 million unique TCR beta sequences from about 200 million T cells. In a later analysis, previously published TCR beta repertoires from some 640 donors were re-analyzed and high-resolution HLA genotyping was added so that TCR occurrence patterns could be studied. In addition to the first cohort of approximately 650 subjects, a separate validation cohort of 130 or so different subjects was used. An earlier analysis of around 580 of the donors used high-throughput TCR beta sequencing to judge whether each TCR beta V gene segment behaved as functional or pseudogenic. Typing coverage differed by locus: A, B, C, DRB1 and DQB1 were typed in roughly 620-640 donors, DQA1 in 522, DPA1 in around 610, and DPB1 in approximately 450. Alongside the repertoire data, information on donor age, sex, ethnicity and CMV serostatus was compiled. Approximately 300 gigabases of sequencing data and tens of millions of unique TCR sequences were included in an early release covering about 700 HLA-typed donors. The study combined high-throughput TCR immunosequencing, statistical association of individual TCRs with disease status, and machine learning to predict cytomegalovirus infection status. Because of strong linkage in the cohort, four or five DR-DQ haplotypes were treated as single units for association and clustering. In a later genetic analysis, genome-wide SNP genotypes for about 60% of the 666 donors were used, and that subset was treated as a discovery cohort. Of the 398 genotyped donors, about 80% fell in the genetic ancestry cluster associated with self-reported Caucasian donors. All discovery cohort repertoires had been generated using a single sequencing platform. Rather than drawing on any new phenotypic data, the later analysis identified candidate immune exposures from TCR beta sequences and the way those sequences occurred across donors. The study profiled the T cell repertoires of 666 subjects by immunosequencing and related them to cytomegalovirus serostatus. The study aimed to test whether cataloging public T cell receptors could reveal signatures of past pathogen exposure. Class I and class II HLA loci were covered by the typing at four-digit resolution. Across 300 to 500 genotyped donors of the cohort, an average of approximately 220,000 unique TCR beta nucleotide sequences per donor were sequenced, and about a sixth of those sequences were non-productive.

The cohort comprised more than 550 healthy bone marrow donors. Cohort members were all nominally healthy when sampled, although unrecorded immune exposures were likely present. The donor was CMV seronegative and belonged to the group of 380 or so seronegative cohort members. Every donor gave a peripheral blood sample, and the peripheral blood mononuclear cells from that sample were used for TCR beta sequencing. The Qiagen DNeasy Blood Extraction Kit was used to extract genomic DNA from the blood cell samples. To note about this clone: It lacks a known antigen. No clone much larger than this one lies a single base away; base qualities are absent.

Study-wide findings and limitations: It was suggested by the authors that the approach could potentially be generalized to other disease states and immunological phenotypes. In an earlier analysis of some 550 of the donors, most TCR beta V segments were observed in productive rearrangements about 87% or about 30% of the time, broadly matching IMGT annotations. In a later genetic analysis, a missense DCLRE1C variant was associated with V-gene and J-gene trimming of TCR beta chains, and the association was replicated in an independent cohort. CMV serostatus was the only immune exposure information available for the cohort. Specific HLA alleles were associated with around 18,000 TCR beta sequences at a false discovery rate of 0.05 in a later analysis. Because the 87-base-pair reads could not distinguish some IMGT-functional V segments, including TRBV6-2 and TRBV6-3, those segments were excluded. A group of highly shared sequence variants was considered likely to be a technical artifact of the sequencing pipeline. The study listed 150 to 200 TCR beta chains as associated with cytomegalovirus. Because counts were too low, approximately 15 rarely observed V segments, including chromosome 9 orphons, were excluded from the earlier analysis of under 650 of the donors. A further reported finding was that TCR beta sequences accurately predicted the HLA-A and HLA-B alleles for most subjects in the first cohort. According to a later analysis, parvovirus B19, influenza, CMV and Epstein-Barr virus appeared linked to several top co-occurrence clusters. Linkage disequilibrium might explain the correlated functional status among segregating V segments, but an unknown experimental factor could not be excluded. According to a later genetic analysis, donors in an Asian-associated ancestry cluster had fewer N-insertions in productive TCRs than the approximately 610-donor mean. In a later analysis, the rate of TCR association differed among HLA loci, with DRB1 alleles having the most associated TCRs and HLA-C alleles having the fewest. In a later analysis, most CMV-associated TCR beta chains were found to appear HLA-restricted, with HLA associations seemingly driven largely by CMV exposure. Because HLA typing was unavailable for some donors at each locus, only the typed subset was used in association tests. Most TCR sequences were seen in very few donors, while some public TCRs were found in many individuals. A few of the identified cytomegalovirus-associated TCR beta chains were confirmed in vitro to be specific for cytomegalovirus antigens. The cohort was sequenced for TCR beta chains only, and without alpha or paired-chain data the features that could be detected were limited. Assigning TCR associations to individual alleles was difficult when HLA alleles, especially DR and DQ, strongly co-occurred. The classifier was reported to diagnose cytomegalovirus status with high specificity and sensitivity in both the original cohort and the validation cohort. In a later analysis, HLA-associated TCR beta chains were found to be more clonally expanded and to have lower generation probabilities than equally common non-associated chains. Sequencing depth was assumed to be roughly uniform across donors in the presence/absence analyses, though that assumption may not hold.

The method was the immunoSEQ multiplex PCR assay. For the multiplex PCR, a mixture combining 60 forward primers for TCR Vbeta segments and 13 reverse primers for TCR Jbeta segments was used. The CDR3 region of rearranged TCR beta genes was amplified from genomic DNA by a multiplex PCR assay. On the Illumina HiSeq System, the amplified TCR beta libraries were sequenced as 87-base-pair reads. As for how the authors treated the data: In a later analysis, tens of millions of unique TCR beta chains were counted across the 500 to 850 repertoires, and around 11 million of these chains were shared by at least two donors. A nearest-neighbor algorithm error-corrected the raw reads and collapsed the reads into unique sequences, merging closely related sequences to remove PCR and sequencing errors. To assign V, D and J gene segments, CDR3 sequences were aligned to IMGT reference sequences. Each retained sequence needed at least a six-nucleotide match to both a V gene segment and a J gene segment. A rearrangement was called productive if the CDR3 had no stop codons and remained in frame with V and J, and every other rearrangement was called non-productive. Following IMGT convention, CDR3 was defined as the stretch from the second conserved V-encoded cysteine to the conserved J-encoded phenylalanine. The earlier analysis of 500 to 600 of the donors excluded sequences that lacked an unambiguous match to a single V gene segment. An earlier analysis of about 590 of the donors classified V segments as functional when productive rearrangements were above 56.7% and as segregating when the standard deviation between donors was above 5%. A statistical classification framework was built for diagnosing cytomegalovirus status from the catalog of TCR beta chain sequences. In a later analysis, TCR nucleotide sequences were compared against IMGT/GENE-DB human TR gene sequences so that V and J genes could be assigned. In a later analysis, CDR3 sequences and most-parsimonious VDJ recombination scenarios were assigned using the TCRdist pipeline. In a later analysis, each TCR beta chain was defined by its CDR3 amino acid sequence together with its V-gene family, and reads without a unique V-gene family were excluded. As a way to deal with suspected cross-contamination and a sequencing artifact, a later analysis dropped roughly 600 nucleotide sequences that were highly shared and had low generation probability. For each public chain, a later analysis derived a clonal expansion index from normalized ranks of inferred template counts within each repertoire. In a later analysis, generation probabilities were computed using a VDJ recombination model fitted to out-of-frame rearrangements, and the results were checked against IGoR. In a later analysis, TCR-TCR, TCR-HLA and TCR-CMV co-occurrence was scored with hypergeometric tests, and a repertoire-size bias correction was applied to TCR pairs. To estimate false discovery rates, a later analysis permuted the HLA or CMV assignments 20 times. A later analysis grouped co-occurring TCRs with DBSCAN, adding TCRdist sequence similarity when clustering within HLA-allele-positive subsets. Repertoires with fewer than 30,000 or more than 120,000 public chains were left out of co-occurrence clustering, as were five repertoires with anomalous nucleotide sharing. TCRdb retrieved this table from immuneACCESS and kept in-frame rearrangements only. Not all clones are present; in checked studies, unresolved V genes account for under half, and no reason is known for the remainder. The V and J calls and clone size are taken from that table; D and trimming were inferred from the DNA. Recorded for this sample are some 130,000 clones; roughly 72% of them occurred a single time. The ten largest make up 5.5% to 8% of the sample.

The germline V gene encodes CDR1 SGHNT and CDR2 YYREEE (reference sequence). Trimming costs V 9 bases and J 4 bases, and their ends lie 19 bases apart. Inclusive of the bounding cysteine and phenylalanine, the CDR3 is 14 residues long. Only CDR3 DNA is held: 42 bases, read in frame from base 1. Specimen: PBMCs. The origin of this receptor is a male donor in good health and CMV-seronegative. The rearrangement joined TRBV5-4 to TRBJ1-2, and perhaps TRBD1 as D gene, on 5 matching bases. The DNA reads TGTGCCACTCGCAGGGAGGTCGGAGCCTATGGCTACACCTTC. This yields the protein CATRREVGAYGYTF.